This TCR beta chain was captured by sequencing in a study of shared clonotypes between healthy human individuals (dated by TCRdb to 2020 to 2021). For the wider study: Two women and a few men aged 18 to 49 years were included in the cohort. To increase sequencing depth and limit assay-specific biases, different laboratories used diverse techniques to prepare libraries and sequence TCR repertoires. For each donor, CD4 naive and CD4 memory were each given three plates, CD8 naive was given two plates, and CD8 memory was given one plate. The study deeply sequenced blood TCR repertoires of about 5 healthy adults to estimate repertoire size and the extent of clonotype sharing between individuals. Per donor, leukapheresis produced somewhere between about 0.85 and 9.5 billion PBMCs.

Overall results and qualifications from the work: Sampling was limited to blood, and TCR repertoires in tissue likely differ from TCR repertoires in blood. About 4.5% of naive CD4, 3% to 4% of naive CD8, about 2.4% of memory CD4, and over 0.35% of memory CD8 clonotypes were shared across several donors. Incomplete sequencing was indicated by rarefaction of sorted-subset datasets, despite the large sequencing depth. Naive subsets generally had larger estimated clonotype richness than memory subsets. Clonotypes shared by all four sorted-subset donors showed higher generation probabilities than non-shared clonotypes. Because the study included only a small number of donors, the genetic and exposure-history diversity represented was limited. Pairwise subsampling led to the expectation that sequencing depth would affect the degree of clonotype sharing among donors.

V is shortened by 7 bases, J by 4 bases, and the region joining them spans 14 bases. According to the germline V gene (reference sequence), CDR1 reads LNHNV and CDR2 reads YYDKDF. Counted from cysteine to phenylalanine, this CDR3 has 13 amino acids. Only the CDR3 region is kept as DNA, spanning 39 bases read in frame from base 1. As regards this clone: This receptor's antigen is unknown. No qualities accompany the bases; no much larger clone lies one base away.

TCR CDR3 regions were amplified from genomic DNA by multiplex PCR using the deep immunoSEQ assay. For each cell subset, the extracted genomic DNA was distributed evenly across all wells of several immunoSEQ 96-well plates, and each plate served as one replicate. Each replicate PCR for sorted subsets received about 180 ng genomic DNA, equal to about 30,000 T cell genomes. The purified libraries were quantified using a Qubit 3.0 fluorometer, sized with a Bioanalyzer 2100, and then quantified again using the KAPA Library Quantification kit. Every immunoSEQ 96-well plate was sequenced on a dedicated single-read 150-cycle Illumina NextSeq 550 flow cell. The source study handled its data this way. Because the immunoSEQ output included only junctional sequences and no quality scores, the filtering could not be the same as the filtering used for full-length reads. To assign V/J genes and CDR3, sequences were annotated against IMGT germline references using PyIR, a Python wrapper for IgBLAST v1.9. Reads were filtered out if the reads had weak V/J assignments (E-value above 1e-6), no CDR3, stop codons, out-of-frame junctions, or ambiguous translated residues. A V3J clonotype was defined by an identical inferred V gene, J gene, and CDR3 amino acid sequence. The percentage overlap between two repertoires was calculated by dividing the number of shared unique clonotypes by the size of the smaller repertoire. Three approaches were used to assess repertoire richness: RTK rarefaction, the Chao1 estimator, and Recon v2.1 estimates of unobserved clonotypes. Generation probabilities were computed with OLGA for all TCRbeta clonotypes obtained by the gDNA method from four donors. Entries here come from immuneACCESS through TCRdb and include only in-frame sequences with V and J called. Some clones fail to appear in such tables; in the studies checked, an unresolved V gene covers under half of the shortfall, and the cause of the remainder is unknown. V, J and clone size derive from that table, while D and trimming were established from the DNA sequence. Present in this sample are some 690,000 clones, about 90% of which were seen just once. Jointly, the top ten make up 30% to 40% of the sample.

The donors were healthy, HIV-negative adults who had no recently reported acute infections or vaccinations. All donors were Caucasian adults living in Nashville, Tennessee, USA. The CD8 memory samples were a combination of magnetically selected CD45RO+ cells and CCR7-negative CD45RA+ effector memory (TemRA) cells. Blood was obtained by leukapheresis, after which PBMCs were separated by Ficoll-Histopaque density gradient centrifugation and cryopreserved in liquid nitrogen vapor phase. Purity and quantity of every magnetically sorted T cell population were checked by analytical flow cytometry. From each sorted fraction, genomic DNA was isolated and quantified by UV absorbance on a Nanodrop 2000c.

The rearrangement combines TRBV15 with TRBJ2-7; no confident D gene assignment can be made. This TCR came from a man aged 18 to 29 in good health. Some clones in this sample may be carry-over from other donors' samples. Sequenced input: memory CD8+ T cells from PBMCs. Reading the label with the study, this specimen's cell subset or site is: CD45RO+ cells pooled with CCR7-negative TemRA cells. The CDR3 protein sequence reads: CATTPGGVYEQYF. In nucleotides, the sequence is TGTGCCACCACCCCGGGCGGAGTTTACGAGCAGTACTTC.